This TCR beta chain was sequenced for a study of T cell responses to AZD1222 COVID-19 vaccine (dated by TCRdb to the early 2020s). Regarding the research as a whole: Because spike-specific TCR depth and breadth did not differ between the two schedules, AZD1222 recipients who got a second dose at roughly 4 weeks were pooled with those who got a second dose at roughly 12 weeks. Enrollment into the trials was organized by age into subgroups of 18-55, 56-69 and 70-plus years, and those subgroups contained approximately 150, 30 and 60 TCR-sequenced participants, respectively. A total of under 250 trial participants underwent TCR sequencing, of whom 200 to 220 had received two doses of AZD1222 and some 26 had received two doses of the MenACWY control vaccine. Study-wide findings and limitations: Epitopes outside the regions mutated in the B.1.351 and B.1.1.7 variants were reportedly recognized by nearly half of the unique spike-specific TCRs. The whole spike protein was spanned by vaccine-associated CD4 TCRs, and dominant responses were seen in regions 160-218 and 743-854. Most participants were white British and females outnumbered males, and the authors suggested that clonal diversity may have been underestimated. Conclusions about previously exposed vaccinees are limited, since just 6 or 7 AZD1222 recipients were seropositive for SARS-CoV-2 at baseline. In the small 56-69-year group, the increase in depth fell short of significance, most likely because of low power. Spike-specific TCR breadth and depth rose significantly after two AZD1222 doses compared with day 0 and with MenACWY recipients. Because no samples from the day 14 peak response were available, repertoires could be characterized only after the peak T cell response.

This specimen's time point label, interpreted: baseline before first vaccination. Vaccinee samples came from UK trials COV001 and COV002, including a single-blind randomized controlled phase 2/3 trial of AZD1222 (ChAdOx1 nCoV-19) in healthy adults. For TCRbeta chain sequencing, PBMC samples from trial participants were taken at day 0 and at day 28 after the second dose. The CDR3 regions of human TCRbeta chains were analyzed by immunosequencing. Processing in the source paper ran as follows. TCRs in the repertoires were compared against a reference library of SARS-CoV-2-specific TCRs that had been generated with the MIRA antigen-specificity platform. Breadth was defined as the fraction of unique TCRs that were SARS-CoV-2-associated, and depth was defined as the fraction of total T cells that were SARS-CoV-2-associated. Using the MIRA data, each spike-specific TCR was mapped to the spike region that the TCR reacts to and placed in a CD4 or CD8 class. Log10-transformed breadth and depth values were compared by one-way ANOVA with Sidak's multiple comparisons tests. This immuneACCESS table, as held by TCRdb, lists in-frame sequences with V and J called but not all clones. Of the missing ones, under half trace to an unresolved V gene in checked studies; the others have no known cause. The DNA was the basis for D and trimming; V, J and clone size are from that table. This sample has 70,000 to 95,000 clones in its table, and approximately 80% of those were observed once. 20% to 25% of the sample comes from the top ten.

Turning to this clone: Its antigen has not been determined. No much larger clonotype is one base removed from it; base qualities were not supplied.

The CDR3 spans 12 residues, from the cysteine through the phenylalanine. Only CDR3 DNA is held: 36 bases, read in frame from base 1. CDR1 and CDR2 are drawn from the germline V gene: MDHEN, SYDVKM. V is reduced by 6 bases and J by 7 bases, leaving a spacing of 12 bases between them. This specimen was peripheral blood, taken on day 0 of AZD1222 vaccination. The TCR originated in an adult in good health. This receptor chain uses TRBV28 and TRBJ1-2, and the D gene may be TRBD1, 5 bases matching. The bases are TGTGCCAGCAGCCGAGGTGGGGGTGGCTACACCTTC. This encodes CASSRGGGGYTF.